This TCR beta chain came from a study of blood T cells in healthy people across ages. Whole-study findings and limits: Samples with more naive T cells showed higher observed beta diversity.

Through a sample-barcoded 5' primer and a J-beta primer mix, a second PCR was run for roughly 7 to 12 cycles. Each CDR3 protein is one row after TCRdb ran MiXCR on the 5' RACE reads. The table lists some 1.6 million distinct CDR3 sequences, 30% to 35% of them singletons. This clonotype appeared a few times. Its antigen is currently unknown. The ends were cut back, 0 bases at V and 4 bases at J, with 18 bases in the middle. CDR1 is MNHNY and CDR2 is SVGAGI in the germline V gene (reference sequence). The CDR3 contains 17 residues. The rearrangement links TRBV6-6 to TRBJ2-5; no definite D call. Sample: blood. The receptor was derived from a woman aged 25 to 39 in good health. The CDR3 DNA follows: TGTGCCAGCAGTTACTCGATCCCTGCCCCCGGCCGAGAGACCCAGTACTTC. It is translated as CASSYSIPAPGRETQYF.